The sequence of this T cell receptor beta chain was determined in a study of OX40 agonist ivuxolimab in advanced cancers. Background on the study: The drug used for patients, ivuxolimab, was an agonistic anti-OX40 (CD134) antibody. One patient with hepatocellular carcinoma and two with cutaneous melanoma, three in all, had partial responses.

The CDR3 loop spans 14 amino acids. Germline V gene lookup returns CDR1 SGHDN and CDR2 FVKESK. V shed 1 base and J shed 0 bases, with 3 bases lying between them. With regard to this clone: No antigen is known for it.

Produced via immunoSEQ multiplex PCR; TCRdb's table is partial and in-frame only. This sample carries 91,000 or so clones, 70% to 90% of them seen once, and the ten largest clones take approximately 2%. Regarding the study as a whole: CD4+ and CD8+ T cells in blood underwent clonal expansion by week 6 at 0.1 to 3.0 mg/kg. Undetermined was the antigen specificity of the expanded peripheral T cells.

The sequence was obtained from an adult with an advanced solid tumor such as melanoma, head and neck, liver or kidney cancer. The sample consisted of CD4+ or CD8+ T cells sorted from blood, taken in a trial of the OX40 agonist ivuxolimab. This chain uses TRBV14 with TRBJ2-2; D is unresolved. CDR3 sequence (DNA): TGTGCCAGCAGCCAAGGATCGAACACCGGGGAGCTGTTTTTT. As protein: CASSQGSNTGELFF.